The subject of this entry is one TCR beta chain. Germline trimming cut 0 bases from V and 2 bases from J; bases unmatched to any gene: 6. The germline gives CDR1 SGDLS, CDR2 YYNGEE. CDR3 length: 16 amino acids. These data originate in a study of shared clonotypes between healthy human individuals. Study as a whole: Donor ages ranged 18 to 49 years: two women, a few men. Plates per donor: three CD4 naive, three CD4 memory, two CD8 naive, one CD8 memory.

Using 200 ng DNA, approximately 27,000 T cell genomes, the sorted-subset replicate PCRs were run. TCRdb's table, derived via immunoSEQ multiplex PCR, lists solely in-frame clones and lacks some. Among about 730,000 clones, 72% were seen once, and the ten largest hold 1.8%. Source material: memory CD4+ T cells sorted from blood. Described subset: CD45RA-negative fraction. This clonotype was obtained from a woman aged 25 to 45 in good health. The chain links TRBV9 to TRBJ2-7; 9 bases are a match to TRBD1. The CDR3 DNA reads TGTGCCAGCAGCGTAGGGCCGGGACAGGGCACCTACGAGCAGTACTTC. This encodes CASSVGPGQGTYEQYF.